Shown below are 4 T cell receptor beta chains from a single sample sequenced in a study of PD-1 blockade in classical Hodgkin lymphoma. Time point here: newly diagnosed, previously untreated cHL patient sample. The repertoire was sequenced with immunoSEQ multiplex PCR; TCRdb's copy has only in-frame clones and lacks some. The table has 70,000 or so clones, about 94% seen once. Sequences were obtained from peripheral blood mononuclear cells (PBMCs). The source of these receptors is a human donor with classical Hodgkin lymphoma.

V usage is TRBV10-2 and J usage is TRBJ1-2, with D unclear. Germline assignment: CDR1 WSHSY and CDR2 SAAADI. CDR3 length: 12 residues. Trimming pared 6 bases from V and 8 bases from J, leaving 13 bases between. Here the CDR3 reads CASRTDGYGYTF. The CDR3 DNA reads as TGCGCCAGCAGAACGGACGGGTACGGCTACACCTTC.

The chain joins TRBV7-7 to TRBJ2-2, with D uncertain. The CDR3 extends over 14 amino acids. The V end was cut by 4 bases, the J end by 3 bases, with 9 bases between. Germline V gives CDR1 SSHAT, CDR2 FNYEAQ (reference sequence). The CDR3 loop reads CASSSSRDTGELFF. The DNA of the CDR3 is TGTGCCAGCAGCTCTTCCCGGGACACCGGGGAGCTGTTTTTT.

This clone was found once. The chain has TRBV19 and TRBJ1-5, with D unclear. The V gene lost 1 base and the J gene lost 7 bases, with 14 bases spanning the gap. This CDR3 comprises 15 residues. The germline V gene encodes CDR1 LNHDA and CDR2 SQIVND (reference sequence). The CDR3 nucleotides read TGTGCCAGTAGTATAGTATTCATGGAAGGGCAGCCCCAGCATTTT. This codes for CASSIVFMEGQPQHF.

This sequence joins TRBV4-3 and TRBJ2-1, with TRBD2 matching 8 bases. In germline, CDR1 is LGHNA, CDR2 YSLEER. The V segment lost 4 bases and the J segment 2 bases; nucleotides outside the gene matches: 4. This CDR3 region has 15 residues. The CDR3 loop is CASSPGGAPYNEQFF. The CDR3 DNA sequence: TGCGCCAGCAGCCCGGGAGGGGCCCCCTACAATGAGCAGTTCTTC.